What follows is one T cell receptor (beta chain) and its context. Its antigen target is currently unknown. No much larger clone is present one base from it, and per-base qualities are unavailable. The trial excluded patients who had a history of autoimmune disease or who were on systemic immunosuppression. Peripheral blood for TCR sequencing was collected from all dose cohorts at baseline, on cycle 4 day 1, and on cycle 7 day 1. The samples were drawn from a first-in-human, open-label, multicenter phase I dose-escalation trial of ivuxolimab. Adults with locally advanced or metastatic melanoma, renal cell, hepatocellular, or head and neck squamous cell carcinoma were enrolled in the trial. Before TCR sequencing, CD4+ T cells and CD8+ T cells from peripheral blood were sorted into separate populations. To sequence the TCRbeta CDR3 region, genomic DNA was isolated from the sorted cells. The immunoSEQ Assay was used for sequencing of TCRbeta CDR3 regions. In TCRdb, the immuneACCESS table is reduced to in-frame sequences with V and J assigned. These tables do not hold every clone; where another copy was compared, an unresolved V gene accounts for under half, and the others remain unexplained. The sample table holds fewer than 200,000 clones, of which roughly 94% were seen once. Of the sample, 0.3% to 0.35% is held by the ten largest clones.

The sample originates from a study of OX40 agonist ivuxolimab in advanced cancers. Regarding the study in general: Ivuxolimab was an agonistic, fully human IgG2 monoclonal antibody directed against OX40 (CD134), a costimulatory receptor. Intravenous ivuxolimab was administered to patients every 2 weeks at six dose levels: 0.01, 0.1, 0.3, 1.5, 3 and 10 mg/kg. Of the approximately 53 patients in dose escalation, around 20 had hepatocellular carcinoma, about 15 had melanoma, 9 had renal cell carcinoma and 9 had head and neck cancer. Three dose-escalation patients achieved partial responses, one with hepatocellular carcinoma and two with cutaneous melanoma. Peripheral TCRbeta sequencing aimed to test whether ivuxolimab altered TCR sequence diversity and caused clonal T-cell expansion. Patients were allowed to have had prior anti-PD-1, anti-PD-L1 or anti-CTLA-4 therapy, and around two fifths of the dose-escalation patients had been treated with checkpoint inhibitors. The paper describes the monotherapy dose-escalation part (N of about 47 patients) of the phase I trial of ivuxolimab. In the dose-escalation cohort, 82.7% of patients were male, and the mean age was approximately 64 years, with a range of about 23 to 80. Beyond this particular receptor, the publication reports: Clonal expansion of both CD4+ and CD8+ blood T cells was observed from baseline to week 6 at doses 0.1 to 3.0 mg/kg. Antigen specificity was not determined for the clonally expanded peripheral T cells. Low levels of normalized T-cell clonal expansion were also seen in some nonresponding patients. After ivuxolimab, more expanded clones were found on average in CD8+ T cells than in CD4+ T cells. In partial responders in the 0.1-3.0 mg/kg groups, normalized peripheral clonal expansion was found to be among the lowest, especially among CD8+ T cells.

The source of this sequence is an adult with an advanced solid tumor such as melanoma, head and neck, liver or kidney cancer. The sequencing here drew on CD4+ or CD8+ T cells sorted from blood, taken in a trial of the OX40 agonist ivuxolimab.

The CDR3 region: CASSSRGNTEAFF. The DNA sequence is given as TGTGCCAGCAGCTCTCGGGGGAACACTGAAGCTTTCTTT. The rearrangement combines TRBV7-2 with TRBJ1-1; the D gene assignment is ambiguous. The CDR3 contains 13 residues, cysteine and phenylalanine counted. The kept DNA is CDR3 alone, 39 bases in frame from the first base. The germline V gene gives CDR1 as SGHTA and CDR2 as FQGNSA. The germline ends are 7 bases apart after V is trimmed by 4 bases and J by 1 base.